Below, 7 T cell receptor beta chains from the same sample are listed, as sequenced in a study of T cell repertoires in cytomegalovirus infection. One entry per CDR3 protein results from TCRdb running MiXCR on the reads. The sample holds just over 300,000 distinct CDR3 sequences; 15% to 20% are singletons and the top ten take about 12%. Source material: PBMCs. The receptors here all came from a human donor in good health (CMV status not recorded). Some clones in this sample may be carry-over from other donors' samples.

The chain couples TRBV12-3 or TRBV12-4 to TRBJ1-1; TRBD1 aligns across 9 bases. V gave up 5 bases and J gave up 0 bases; unmatched junction bases: 4. CDR3 length: 15 residues. The CDR3 coding sequence is TGTGCCAGCAGTGGGACAGGGTCCATGAACACTGAAGCTTTCTTT. It encodes CASSGTGSMNTEAFF.

This clonotype appeared many times. This sequence joins TRBV24-1 and TRBJ1-5, with TRBD1 as a possible D gene (5 bases). V dropped 2 bases and J dropped 0 bases, with 19 bases sitting between them. The CDR3 sequence is 19 residues long. Germline-derived CDR1 and CDR2 are KGHDR and SFDVKD. The CDR3 loop is CATSDSRGLGPYSNQPQHF. The CDR3 DNA sequence: TGTGCCACCAGTGATTCACGGGGCCTCGGACCCTATAGCAATCAGCCCCAGCATTTT.

Worth noting for this clonotype: A much larger clone lies one base from this, so it may be a read error. The rearrangement joins TRBV4-1 to TRBJ1-4; D perhaps matches TRBD1 (6 bases). Per germline, CDR1 MGHRA and CDR2 YSYEKL. The germline V and J ends were trimmed by 0 bases and 9 bases, with 17 bases remaining between them. The CDR3 is made up of 16 amino acids. The CDR3 loop is CASSQDGGTSGKKLFF. DNA for the CDR3: TGCGCCAGCAGCCAAGATGGGGGGACATCTGGGAAAAAACTGTTTTTT.

This chain joins TRBV28 and TRBJ1-5; no definite D call. The V gene's germline CDR1 is MDHEN and CDR2 SYDVKM. Trimming removed 3 bases from V and 2 bases from J, with 14 bases in between. The CDR3 spans 16 residues. Here the CDR3 DNA reads TGTGCCAGCAGTTTTTCTTCCCGGGAGCGCAATCAGCCCCAGCATTTT. This encodes CASSFSSRERNQPQHF.

This clonotype was counted between two and nine times. The gene calls are TRBV7-9 and TRBJ1-4; the match to TRBD1 covers 7 bases. Germline loops: CDR1 SEHNR, CDR2 FQNEAQ (reference sequence). The CDR3 consists of 19 residues. J gave up 8 bases and V 2 bases, and 20 bases lay outside the gene matches. CDR3 coding DNA: TGTGCCAGCAGCTTAACCATCGCGACAGGGTGGCAGGATCGAGAAAAACTGTTTTTT. Protein product: CASSLTIATGWQDREKLFF.

The chain recombines TRBV29-1 with TRBJ2-2; tentative D call: TRBD2 (6 bases). Germline V CDR1 and CDR2: SQVTM, ANQGSEA. This CDR3 has 14 amino acids. V lost 7 bases to trimming and J lost 1 base, with 13 bases between them. The CDR3: CSARPGLNTGELFF. In DNA, the CDR3 is TGCAGCGCCAGACCGGGACTGAACACCGGGGAGCTGTTTTTT.

V gene TRBV7-2 combines with J gene TRBJ2-2; D is possibly TRBD1 (6 bases). The germline V and J ends were trimmed by 1 base and 4 bases, with 16 bases remaining between them. Germline V gene lookup returns CDR1 SGHTA and CDR2 FQGNSA. There are 17 residues in the CDR3. The CDR3 nucleotides read TGTGCCAGCAGCTTAGGGGTGGGGGCAGGGCGCACCGGGGAGCTGTTTTTT. Translated, it gives CASSLGVGAGRTGELFF.